Listed below are T cell receptor beta chains from one sample, sequenced in a study of blood T cell repertoires in COVID-19. The protocol was immunoSEQ multiplex PCR, while the TCRdb copy is restricted to in-frame clones and leaves out a portion. The table shows approximately 300,000 clones, with nearly 90% occurring only once. Source material: peripheral blood. The receptors were gathered from a woman aged 40 to 55 with COVID-19, enrolled during active disease. CDR3s include the opening cysteine and the closing phenylalanine or tryptophan. The D gene is left open where the match is weak. Expanded clones are given a class, and other clones once, few, many or no size at all.

clone_size,v_call,d_call,j_call,cdr3_nt,cdr3_aa
.,TRBV15,.,TRBJ1-4,TGTGCCACCAGCAGACCCCCGACATGGGAAAAACTGTTTTTT,CATSRPPTWEKLFF
.,TRBV27,.,TRBJ1-3,TGTGCCAGCAGTTTACACAGGTCAGTCTCTGGAAACACCATATATTTT,CASSLHRSVSGNTIYF
few,TRBV6-5,.,TRBJ1-2,TGTGCCAGCAGTTCCTTAGGGGTAGGGAACTATGGCTACACCTTC,CASSSLGVGNYGYTF
.,TRBV7-9,.,TRBJ1-5,TGTGCCAGCAGCTTAATGGCAGGACAGCCCCAGCATTTT,CASSLMAGQPQHF
.,TRBV7-9,.,TRBJ1-2,TGTGCCAGCAGCCCTGCTCGTTGGCAGGGAAACTATGGCTACACCTTC,CASSPARWQGNYGYTF
.,TRBV7-6,TRBD1,TRBJ2-7,TGTGCCAGCAGCTTAGTCGGACAGGGGTCCTACGAGCAGTACTTC,CASSLVGQGSYEQYF
.,TRBV19,.,TRBJ1-3,TGTGCCAGTAGTATATATTCGGGCACCATATATTTT,CASSIYSGTIYF
.,TRBV28,.,TRBJ2-4,TGTGCCAGCAGGCAACTAGCCAAAAACATTCAGTACTTC,CASRQLAKNIQYF
.,TRBV27,TRBD1,TRBJ2-6,TGTGCCAGCAGTTTACGCGGGACAGGCCGCTCTGGGGCCAACGTCCTGACTTTC,CASSLRGTGRSGANVLTF
once,TRBV30,.,TRBJ2-7,TGTGCCTGGAGTGTTCGGGGTATAGGACTCTTCGGGCAGTACTTC,CAWSVRGIGLFGQYF
.,TRBV29-1,.,TRBJ1-2,TGCAGCGTATTACTCCGCTATGGCTACACCTTC,CSVLLRYGYTF
.,TRBV9,.,TRBJ2-1,TGTGCCAGCAGCGTAGACCCGGGGGCCTACAATGAGCAGTTCTTC,CASSVDPGAYNEQFF
.,TRBV14,.,TRBJ2-7,TGTGCCAGCAGCCAAGCCGGGGTCGGGCAGACCCGAAGTCTGCAGTACTTC,CASSQAGVGQTRSLQYF
.,TRBV19,TRBD1,TRBJ1-1,TGTGCCAGTAGGGGCAACAGGGGCCCGGCGAACACTGAAGCTTTCTTT,CASRGNRGPANTEAFF
.,TRBV12-5,TRBD2,TRBJ2-1,TGTGCTAGTGCCAAACGGGCGGGAGGGCCGAACAATGAGCAGTTCTTC,CASAKRAGGPNNEQFF
.,TRBV27,TRBD1,TRBJ2-7,TGTGCCAGCAGACCGGGACAGGGAGATTACGAGCAGTACTTC,CASRPGQGDYEQYF
.,TRBV27,TRBD2,TRBJ2-2,TGTGCCAGCAGTCCCAAATACCACGGGAGGGGCGGGGAGCTGTTTTTT,CASSPKYHGRGGELFF
.,TRBV30,.,TRBJ1-2,TGTGCCTTCACTCCCGGGTCCCAGGAGGGGGGCTACACCTTC,CAFTPGSQEGGYTF
.,TRBV24-1,.,TRBJ2-3,TGTGCCACCAGTGATAGGCGGGGAGGCACAGATACGCAGTATTTT,CATSDRRGGTDTQYF
.,TRBV4-3,TRBD1,TRBJ2-1,TGCGCCAGCAGCCTCTCAACAGGGGTCGGCAATGAGCAGTTCTTC,CASSLSTGVGNEQFF
few,TRBV2,.,TRBJ2-5,TGTGCCAGCGGGGGCGGGACCCAGTACTTC,CASGGGTQYF
.,TRBV7-8,TRBD2,TRBJ2-1,TGTGCCAGCAGCTTAGAAGCTAGCGGGGGAAGGGCTGAGCAGTTCTTC,CASSLEASGGRAEQFF
.,TRBV19,TRBD2,TRBJ2-1,TGTGCCAGTAGTATAGGGGGGGGTCCCTACAATGAGCAGTTCTTC,CASSIGGGPYNEQFF
.,TRBV4-3,.,TRBJ2-1,TGCGCCAGCAGCCGAGGGCCCGCGGCCAATGAGCAGTTCTTC,CASSRGPAANEQFF
.,TRBV5-1,TRBD1,TRBJ2-1,TGCGCCAGCAGCTTGGGAGGGACAGGGGAAGGTTGGGACAATGAGCAGTTCTTC,CASSLGGTGEGWDNEQFF
few,TRBV6-5,.,TRBJ2-7,TGTGCCAGCAGCCCCCTTACAAGCTACGAGCAGTACTTC,CASSPLTSYEQYF
.,TRBV6-4,.,TRBJ2-3,TGTGCCAGCAGTGACTCAGGGGAAGTGGGAGATACGCAGTATTTT,CASSDSGEVGDTQYF
.,TRBV10-3,.,TRBJ2-7,TGTGCCATCAGTAGACCCCCCGAGCGAATCTACGAGCAGTACTTC,CAISRPPERIYEQYF
once,TRBV7-2,TRBD1,TRBJ1-2,TGTGCCAGCAGCCCAGGACAGGGAGACGGCGGCTACACCTTC,CASSPGQGDGGYTF